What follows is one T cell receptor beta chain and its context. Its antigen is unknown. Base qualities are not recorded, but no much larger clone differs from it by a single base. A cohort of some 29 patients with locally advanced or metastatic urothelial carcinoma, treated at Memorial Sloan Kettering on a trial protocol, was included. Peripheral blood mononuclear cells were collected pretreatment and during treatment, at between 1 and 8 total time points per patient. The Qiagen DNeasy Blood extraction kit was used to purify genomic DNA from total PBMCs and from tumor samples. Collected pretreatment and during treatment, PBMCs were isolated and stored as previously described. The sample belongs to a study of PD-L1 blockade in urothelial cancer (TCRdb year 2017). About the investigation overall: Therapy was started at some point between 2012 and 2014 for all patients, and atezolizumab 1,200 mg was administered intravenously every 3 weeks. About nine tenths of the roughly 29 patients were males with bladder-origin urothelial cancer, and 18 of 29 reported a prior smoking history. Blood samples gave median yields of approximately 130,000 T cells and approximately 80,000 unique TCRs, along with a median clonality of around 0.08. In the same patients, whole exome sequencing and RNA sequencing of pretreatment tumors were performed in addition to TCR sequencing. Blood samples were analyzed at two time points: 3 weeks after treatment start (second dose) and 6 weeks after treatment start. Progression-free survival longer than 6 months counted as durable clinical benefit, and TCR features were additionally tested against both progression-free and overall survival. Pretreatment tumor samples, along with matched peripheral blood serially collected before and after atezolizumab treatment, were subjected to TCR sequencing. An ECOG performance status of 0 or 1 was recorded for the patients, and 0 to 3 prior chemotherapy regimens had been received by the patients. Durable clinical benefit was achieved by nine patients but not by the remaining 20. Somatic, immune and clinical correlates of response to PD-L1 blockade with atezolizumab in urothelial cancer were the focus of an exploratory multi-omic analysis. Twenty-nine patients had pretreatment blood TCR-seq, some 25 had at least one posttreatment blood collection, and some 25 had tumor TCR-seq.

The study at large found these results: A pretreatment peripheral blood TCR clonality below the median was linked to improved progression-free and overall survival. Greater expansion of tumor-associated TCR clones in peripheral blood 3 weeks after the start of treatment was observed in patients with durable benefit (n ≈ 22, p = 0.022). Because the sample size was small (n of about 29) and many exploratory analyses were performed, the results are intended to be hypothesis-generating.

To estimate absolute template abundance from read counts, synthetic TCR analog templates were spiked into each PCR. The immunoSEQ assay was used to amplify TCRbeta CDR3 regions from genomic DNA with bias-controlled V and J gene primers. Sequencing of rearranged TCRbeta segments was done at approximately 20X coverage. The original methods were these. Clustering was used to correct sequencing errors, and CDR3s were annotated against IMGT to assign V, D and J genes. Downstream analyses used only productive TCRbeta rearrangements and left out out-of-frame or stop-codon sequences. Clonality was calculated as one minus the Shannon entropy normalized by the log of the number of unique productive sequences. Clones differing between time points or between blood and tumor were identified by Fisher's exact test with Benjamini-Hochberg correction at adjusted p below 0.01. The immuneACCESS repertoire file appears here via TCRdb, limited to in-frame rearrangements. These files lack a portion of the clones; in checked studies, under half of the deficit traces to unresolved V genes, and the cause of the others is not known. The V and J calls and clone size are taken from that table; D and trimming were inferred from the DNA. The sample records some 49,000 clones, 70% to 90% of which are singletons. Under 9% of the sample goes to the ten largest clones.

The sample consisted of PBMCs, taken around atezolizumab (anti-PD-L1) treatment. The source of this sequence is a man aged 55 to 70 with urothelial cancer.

The base sequence is TGTGCCTGGAGTACTGTCAGGGGAAGGCCTGAAGCTTTCTTT. Translation gives CAWSTVRGRPEAFF. The sequence is built from TRBV30 and TRBJ1-1; TRBD1 is perhaps the D gene, given 6 matching bases. V is reduced by 2 bases and J by 6 bases, leaving a spacing of 16 bases between them. The CDR3 has 14 amino acids, counting the end cysteine and phenylalanine. Only the CDR3 region is kept as DNA, spanning 42 bases read in frame from base 1. CDR1 and CDR2, per the germline V gene (reference sequence), are GTSNPN and SVGIG.